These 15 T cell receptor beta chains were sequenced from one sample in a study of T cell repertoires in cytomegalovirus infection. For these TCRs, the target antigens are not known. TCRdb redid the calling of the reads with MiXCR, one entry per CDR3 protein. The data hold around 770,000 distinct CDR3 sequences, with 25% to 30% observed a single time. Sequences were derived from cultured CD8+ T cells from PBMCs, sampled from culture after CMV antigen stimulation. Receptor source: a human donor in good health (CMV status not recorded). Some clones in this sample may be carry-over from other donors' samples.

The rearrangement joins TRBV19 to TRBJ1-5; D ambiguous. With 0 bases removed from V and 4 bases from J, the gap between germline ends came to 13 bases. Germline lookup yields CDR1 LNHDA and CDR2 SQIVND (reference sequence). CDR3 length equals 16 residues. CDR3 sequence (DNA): TGTGCCAGTAGTATAGAAGGAGGGTACGGGAATCAGCCCCAGCATTTT. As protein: CASSIEGGYGNQPQHF.

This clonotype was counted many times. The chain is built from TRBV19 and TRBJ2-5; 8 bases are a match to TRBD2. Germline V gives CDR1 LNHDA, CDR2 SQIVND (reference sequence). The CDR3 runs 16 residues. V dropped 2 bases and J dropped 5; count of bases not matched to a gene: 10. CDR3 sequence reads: CASSIKRTGGLETQYF. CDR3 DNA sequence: TGTGCCAGTAGTATAAAACGAACGGGGGGGCTTGAGACCCAGTACTTC.

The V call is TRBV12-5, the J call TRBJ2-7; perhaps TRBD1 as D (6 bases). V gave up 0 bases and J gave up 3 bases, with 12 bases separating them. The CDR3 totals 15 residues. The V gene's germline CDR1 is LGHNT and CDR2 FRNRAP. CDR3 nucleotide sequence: TGTGCTAGTGGTTTGGTACAGGGCCTGGACTACGAGCAGTACTTC. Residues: CASGLVQGLDYEQYF.

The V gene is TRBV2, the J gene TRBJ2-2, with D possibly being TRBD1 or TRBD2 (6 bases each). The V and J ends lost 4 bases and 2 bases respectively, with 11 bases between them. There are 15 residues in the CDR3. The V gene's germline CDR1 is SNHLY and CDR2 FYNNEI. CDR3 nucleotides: TGTGCCAGCAGTGGTAGGGGGACTAACACCGGGGAGCTGTTTTTT. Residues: CASSGRGTNTGELFF.

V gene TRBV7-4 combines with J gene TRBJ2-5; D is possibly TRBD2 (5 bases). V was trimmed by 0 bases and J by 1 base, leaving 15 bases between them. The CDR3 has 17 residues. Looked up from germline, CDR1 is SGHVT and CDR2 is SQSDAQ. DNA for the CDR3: TGTGCCAGCAGCTTAGCGAGGAGATTGGGGAGCCAAGAGACCCAGTACTTC. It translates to CASSLARRLGSQETQYF.

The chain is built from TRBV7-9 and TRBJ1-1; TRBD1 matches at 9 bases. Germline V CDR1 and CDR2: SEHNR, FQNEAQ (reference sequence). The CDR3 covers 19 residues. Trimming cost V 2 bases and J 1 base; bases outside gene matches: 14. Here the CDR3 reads CASSLFPPRTGEGNTEAFF. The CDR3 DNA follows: TGTGCCAGCAGCTTATTCCCTCCGAGGACAGGGGAAGGGAACACTGAAGCTTTCTTT.

CDR3 in amino acids: CASSPLFEANSNQPQHF. The CDR3 nucleotides are TGTGCCAGTAGCCCCCTATTCGAGGCAAATAGCAATCAGCCCCAGCATTTT. V gene TRBV19 combines with J gene TRBJ1-5; D remains ambiguous. CDR1 and CDR2 (germline): LNHDA, SQIVND (reference sequence). The CDR3 loop spans 17 amino acids. V was trimmed by 6 bases and J by 0 bases, leaving 18 bases between them.

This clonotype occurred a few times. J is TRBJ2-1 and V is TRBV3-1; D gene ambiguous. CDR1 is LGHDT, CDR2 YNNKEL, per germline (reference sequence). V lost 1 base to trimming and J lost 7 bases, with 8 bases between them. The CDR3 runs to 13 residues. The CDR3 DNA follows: TGTGCCAGCAGCCAAGGCATAGGGAATGAGCAGTTCTTC. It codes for CASSQGIGNEQFF.

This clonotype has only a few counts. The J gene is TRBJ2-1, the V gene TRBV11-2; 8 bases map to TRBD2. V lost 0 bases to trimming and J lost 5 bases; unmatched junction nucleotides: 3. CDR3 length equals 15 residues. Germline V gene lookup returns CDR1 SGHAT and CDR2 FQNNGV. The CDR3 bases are TGTGCCAGCAGCTTAGAAGCGGGGGCCGACAATGAGCAGTTCTTC. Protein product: CASSLEAGADNEQFF.

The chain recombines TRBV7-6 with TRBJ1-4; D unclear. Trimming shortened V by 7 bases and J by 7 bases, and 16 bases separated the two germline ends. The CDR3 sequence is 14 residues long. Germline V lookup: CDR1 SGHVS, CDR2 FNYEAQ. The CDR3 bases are TGTGCCAGCACCCTCCAGACCGGAGGTGAAAAACTGTTTTTT. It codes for CASTLQTGGEKLFF.

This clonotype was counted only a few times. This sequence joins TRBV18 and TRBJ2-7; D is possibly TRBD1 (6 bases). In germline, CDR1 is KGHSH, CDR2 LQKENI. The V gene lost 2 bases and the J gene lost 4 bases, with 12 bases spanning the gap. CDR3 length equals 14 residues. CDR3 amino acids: CASSPYGTTYEQYF. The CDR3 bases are TGTGCCAGCTCACCATACGGGACAACTTACGAGCAGTACTTC. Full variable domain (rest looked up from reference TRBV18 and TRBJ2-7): NAGVMQNPRHLVRRRGQEARLRCSPMKGHSHVYWYRQLPEEGLKFMVYLQKENIIDESGMPKERFSAEFPKEGPSILRIQQVVRGDSAAYFCASSPYGTTYEQYFGPGTRLTVT.

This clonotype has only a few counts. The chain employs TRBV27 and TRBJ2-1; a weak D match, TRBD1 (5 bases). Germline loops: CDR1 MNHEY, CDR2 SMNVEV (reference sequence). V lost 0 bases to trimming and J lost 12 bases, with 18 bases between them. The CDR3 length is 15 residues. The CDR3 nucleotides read TGTGCCAGCAGTTTATCTAAACAGGCCGAGAAAGGGCAGTTCTTC. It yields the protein CASSLSKQAEKGQFF.

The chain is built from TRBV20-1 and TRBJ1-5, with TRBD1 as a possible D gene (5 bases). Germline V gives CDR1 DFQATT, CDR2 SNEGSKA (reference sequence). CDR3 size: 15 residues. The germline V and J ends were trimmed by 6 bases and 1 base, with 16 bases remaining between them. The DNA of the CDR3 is TGCAGTGCCGACGCCGGGGCCCTCAGCAATCAGCCCCAGCATTTT. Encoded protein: CSADAGALSNQPQHF.

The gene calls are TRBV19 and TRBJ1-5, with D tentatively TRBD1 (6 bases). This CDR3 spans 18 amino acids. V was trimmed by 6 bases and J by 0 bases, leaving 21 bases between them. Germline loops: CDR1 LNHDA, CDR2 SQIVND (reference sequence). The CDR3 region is CASRVQGRRGSSNQPQHF. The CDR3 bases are TGTGCCAGTAGAGTCCAGGGGAGGCGGGGGTCTAGCAATCAGCCCCAGCATTTT.

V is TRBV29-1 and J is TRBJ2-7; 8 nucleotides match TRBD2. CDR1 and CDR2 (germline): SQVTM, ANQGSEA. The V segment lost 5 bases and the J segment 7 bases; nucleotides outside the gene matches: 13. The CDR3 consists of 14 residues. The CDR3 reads CSVRGLAGPGEQYF. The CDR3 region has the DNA TGCAGCGTTAGAGGATTAGCGGGACCGGGGGAGCAGTACTTC.